These T cell receptor beta chains were read from a single sample in a study of blood T cell repertoires in COVID-19. TCRdb's table, derived via immunoSEQ multiplex PCR, lists solely in-frame clones and lacks some. The sample carries approximately 99,000 clones, around 84% recorded once. Material for sequencing was peripheral blood. The receptors derive from a woman aged 60-70 years in a cohort sampled during active or convalescent COVID-19. Each CDR3 is given without its conserved first and last residue. Each record gives: J gene, V gene, clone size, CDR3 protein. Only some rows state a clone size, as once, few, many or a class for expanded clones.

TRBJ2-5	TRBV9	-	ASSTRGGVETQY
TRBJ2-1	TRBV6-1	once	ASSEASRVGNEQF
TRBJ1-1	TRBV11-2	-	ASSLDLGQEAF
TRBJ2-3	TRBV5-1	-	ASRRAMGTDTQY
TRBJ1-2	TRBV18	-	ASSSDRTGVGYT
TRBJ2-5	TRBV5-1	-	ASSLGTSRTTETQY
TRBJ2-3	TRBV19	-	ASRGRVPDTQY
TRBJ1-4	TRBV18	-	ASSLLANEKLF
TRBJ1-2	TRBV10-1	-	ASSFDRDNGYT
TRBJ2-3	TRBV6-5	few	ASSLWTADTQY
TRBJ2-7	TRBV6-1	once	ASSEKNYQLDSNYEQY
TRBJ1-2	TRBV30	-	AWSVQSVSGYT
TRBJ1-2	TRBV6-1	few	ASSDPGTGGANYGYT
TRBJ1-5	TRBV7-9	-	ASSTGVNQPQH
TRBJ2-3	TRBV3-1/TRBV3-2	-	ASSPTGGLGADTQY
TRBJ2-7	TRBV5-1	-	ASSRGTSGEYEQY
TRBJ1-3	TRBV7-3	-	ASSREGGPGNTIY
TRBJ2-1	TRBV5-1	once	ASSSTLAGGRTYNEQF
TRBJ2-6	TRBV27	few	ATREQPGANVLT
TRBJ2-7	TRBV5-1	-	ASSLEQGAAYEQY
TRBJ2-2	TRBV5-1	-	ASSRGQGTHTGELF
TRBJ2-1	TRBV30	-	AWTGGVGYNEQF
TRBJ2-1	TRBV7-3	once	ASRPDRGLYNEQF
TRBJ2-7	TRBV5-1	-	ASSYETGKLYEQY
TRBJ1-3	TRBV7-6	-	ASSLAPGGLEGNTIY
TRBJ2-1	TRBV19	-	ASSIGLRYEQF
TRBJ1-5	TRBV30	-	AWSRGPDQPQH
TRBJ2-6	TRBV2	-	ASIGGLAALSGANVLT
TRBJ1-1	TRBV7-9	-	ASNLDGAGGEAF
TRBJ2-1	TRBV10-3	-	AISYDNEQF
TRBJ1-3	TRBV5-6	-	ASSLRGNGNTIY
TRBJ1-2	TRBV29-1	-	SVARDRGLSYGYT
TRBJ2-1	TRBV5-1	-	ASSLTRLVRSDEQF
TRBJ2-7	TRBV4-1	-	ASSLGTSVSYEQY
TRBJ1-2	TRBV30	-	AWSAGQAYYGYT